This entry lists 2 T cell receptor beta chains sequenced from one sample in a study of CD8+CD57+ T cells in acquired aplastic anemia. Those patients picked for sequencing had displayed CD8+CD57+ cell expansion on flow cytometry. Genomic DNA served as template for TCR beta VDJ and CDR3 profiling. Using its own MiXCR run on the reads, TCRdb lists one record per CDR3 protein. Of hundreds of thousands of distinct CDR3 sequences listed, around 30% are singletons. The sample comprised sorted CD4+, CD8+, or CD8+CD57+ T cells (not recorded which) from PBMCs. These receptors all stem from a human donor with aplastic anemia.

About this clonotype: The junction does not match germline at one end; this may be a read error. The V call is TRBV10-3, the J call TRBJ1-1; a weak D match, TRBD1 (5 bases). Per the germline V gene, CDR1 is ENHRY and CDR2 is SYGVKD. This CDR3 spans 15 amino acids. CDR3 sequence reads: CASSYLDSINTEAFF. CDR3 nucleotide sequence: TGTGCCAGCAGTTACCTCGACAGCATAAACACTGAAGCTTTCTTT.

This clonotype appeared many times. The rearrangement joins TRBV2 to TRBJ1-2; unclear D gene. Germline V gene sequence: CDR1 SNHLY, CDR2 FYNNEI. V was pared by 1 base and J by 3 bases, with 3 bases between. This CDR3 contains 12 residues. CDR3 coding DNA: TGTGCCAGCAGTGAAGGGGACTATGGCTACACCTTC. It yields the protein CASSEGDYGYTF.